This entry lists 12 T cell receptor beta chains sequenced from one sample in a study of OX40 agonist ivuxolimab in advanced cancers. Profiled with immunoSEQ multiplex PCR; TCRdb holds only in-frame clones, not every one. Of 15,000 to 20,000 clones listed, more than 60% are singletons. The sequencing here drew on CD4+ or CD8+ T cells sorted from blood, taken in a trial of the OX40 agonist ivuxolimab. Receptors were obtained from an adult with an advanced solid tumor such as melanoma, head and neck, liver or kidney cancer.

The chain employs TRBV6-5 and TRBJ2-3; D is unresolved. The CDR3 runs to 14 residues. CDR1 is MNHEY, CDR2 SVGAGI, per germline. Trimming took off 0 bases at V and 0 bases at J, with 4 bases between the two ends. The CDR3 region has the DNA TGTGCCAGCAGTTACTCCACTAGCACAGATACGCAGTATTTT. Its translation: CASSYSTSTDTQYF.

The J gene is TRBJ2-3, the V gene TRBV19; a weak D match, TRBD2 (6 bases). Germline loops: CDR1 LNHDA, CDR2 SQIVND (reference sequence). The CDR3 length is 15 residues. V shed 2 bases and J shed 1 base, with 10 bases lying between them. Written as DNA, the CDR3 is TGTGCCAGTAGTATATCCGGGGGAGGCACAGATACGCAGTATTTT. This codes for CASSISGGGTDTQYF.

The CDR3 DNA is TGCAGCGGACTACAGGGATCCGGGGAGCTGTTTTTT. This codes for CSGLQGSGELFF. The rearrangement uses TRBV29-1 and TRBJ2-2; D may be TRBD1 (6 bases). CDR3 size: 12 residues. The germline V gene has CDR1 SQVTM and CDR2 ANQGSEA. The germline V and J ends were trimmed by 7 bases and 6 bases, with 12 bases remaining between them.

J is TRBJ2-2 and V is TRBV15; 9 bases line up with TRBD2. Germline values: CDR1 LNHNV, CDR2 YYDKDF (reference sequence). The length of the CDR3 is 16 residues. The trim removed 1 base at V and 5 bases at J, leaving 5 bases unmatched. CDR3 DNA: TGTGCCACCAGCAGAGCCACTAGCGGGCGAACCGGGGAGCTGTTTTTT. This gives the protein CATSRATSGRTGELFF.

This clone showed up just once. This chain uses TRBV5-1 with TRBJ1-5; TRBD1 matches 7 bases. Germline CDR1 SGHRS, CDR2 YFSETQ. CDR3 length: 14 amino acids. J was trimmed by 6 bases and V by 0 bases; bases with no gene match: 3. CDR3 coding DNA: TGCGCCAGCAGCTTGGCCAGGGGGGTTCAGCCCCAGCATTTT. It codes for CASSLARGVQPQHF.

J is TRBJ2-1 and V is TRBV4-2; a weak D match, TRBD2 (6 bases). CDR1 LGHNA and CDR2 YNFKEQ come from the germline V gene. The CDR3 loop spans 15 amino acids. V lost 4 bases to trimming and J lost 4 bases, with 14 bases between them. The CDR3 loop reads CASSPLEGLYNEQFF. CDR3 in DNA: TGTGCCAGCAGCCCCTTAGAGGGACTGTACAATGAGCAGTTCTTC.

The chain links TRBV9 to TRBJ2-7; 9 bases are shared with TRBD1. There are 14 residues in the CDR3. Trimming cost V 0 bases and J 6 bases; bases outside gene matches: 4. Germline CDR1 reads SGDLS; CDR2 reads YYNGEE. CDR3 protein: CASSVGTGAREQYF. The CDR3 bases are TGTGCCAGCAGCGTAGGGACAGGGGCGCGCGAGCAGTACTTC. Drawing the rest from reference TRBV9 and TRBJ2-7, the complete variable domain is DSGVTQTPKHLITATGQRVTLRCSPRSGDLSVYWYQQSLDQGLQFLIQYYNGEERAKGNILERFSAQQFPDLHSELNLSSLELGDSALYFCASSVGTGAREQYFGPGTRLTVT.

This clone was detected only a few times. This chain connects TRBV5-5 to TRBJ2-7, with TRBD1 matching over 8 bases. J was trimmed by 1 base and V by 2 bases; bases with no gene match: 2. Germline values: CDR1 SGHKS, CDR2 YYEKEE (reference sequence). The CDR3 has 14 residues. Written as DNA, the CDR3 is TGTGCCAGCAGCTTCGGGACAGGTTCCTACGAGCAGTACTTC. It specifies CASSFGTGSYEQYF.

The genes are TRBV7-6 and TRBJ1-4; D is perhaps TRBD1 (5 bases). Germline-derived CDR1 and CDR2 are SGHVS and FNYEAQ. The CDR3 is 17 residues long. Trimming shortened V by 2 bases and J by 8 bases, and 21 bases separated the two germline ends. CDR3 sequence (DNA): TGTGCCAGCAGCTTAAGTGGTTACCCCGGGGAGGGGGAAAAACTGTTTTTT. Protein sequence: CASSLSGYPGEGEKLFF.

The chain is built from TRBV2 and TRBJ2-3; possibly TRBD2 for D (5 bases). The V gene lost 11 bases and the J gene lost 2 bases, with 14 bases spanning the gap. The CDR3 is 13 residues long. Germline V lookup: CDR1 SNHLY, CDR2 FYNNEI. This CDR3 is CAFQLVATDTQYF. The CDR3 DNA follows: TGTGCCTTCCAACTAGTTGCCACAGATACGCAGTATTTT.

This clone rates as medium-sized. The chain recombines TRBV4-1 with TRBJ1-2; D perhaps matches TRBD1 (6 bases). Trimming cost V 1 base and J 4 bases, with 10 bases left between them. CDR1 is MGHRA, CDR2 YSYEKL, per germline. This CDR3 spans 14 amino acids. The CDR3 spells CASSQGEGVYGYTF. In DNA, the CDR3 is TGCGCCAGCAGCCAAGGAGAGGGGGTCTATGGCTACACCTTC.

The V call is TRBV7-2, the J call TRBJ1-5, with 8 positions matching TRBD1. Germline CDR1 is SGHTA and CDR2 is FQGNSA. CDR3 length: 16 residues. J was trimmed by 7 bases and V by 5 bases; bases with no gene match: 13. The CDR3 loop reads CASSISGGAYVQPQHF. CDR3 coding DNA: TGTGCCAGCAGCATATCAGGGGGCGCATATGTGCAGCCCCAGCATTTT. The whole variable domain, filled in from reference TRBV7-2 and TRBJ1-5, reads GAGVSQSPSNKVTEKGKDVELRCDPISGHTALYWYRQSLGQGLEFLIYFQGNSAPDKSGLPSDRFSAERTGGSVSTLTIQRTQQEDSAVYLCASSISGGAYVQPQHFGDGTRLSIL.